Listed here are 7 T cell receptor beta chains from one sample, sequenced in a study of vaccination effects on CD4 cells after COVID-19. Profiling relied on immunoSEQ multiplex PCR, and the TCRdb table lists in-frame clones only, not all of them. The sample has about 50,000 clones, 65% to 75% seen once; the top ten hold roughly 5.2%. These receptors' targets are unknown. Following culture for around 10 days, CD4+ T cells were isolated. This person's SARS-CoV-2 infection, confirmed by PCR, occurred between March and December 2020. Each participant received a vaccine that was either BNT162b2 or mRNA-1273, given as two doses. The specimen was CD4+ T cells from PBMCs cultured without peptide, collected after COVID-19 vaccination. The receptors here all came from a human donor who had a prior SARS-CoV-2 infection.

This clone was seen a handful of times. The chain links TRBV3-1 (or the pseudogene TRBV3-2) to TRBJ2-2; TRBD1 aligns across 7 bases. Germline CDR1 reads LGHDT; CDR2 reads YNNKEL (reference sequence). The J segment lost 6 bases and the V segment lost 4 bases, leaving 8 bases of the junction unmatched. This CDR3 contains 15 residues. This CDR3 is CASSRGQEKAGELFF. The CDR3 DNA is TGTGCCAGCAGCCGCGGACAGGAGAAGGCCGGGGAGCTGTTTTTT.

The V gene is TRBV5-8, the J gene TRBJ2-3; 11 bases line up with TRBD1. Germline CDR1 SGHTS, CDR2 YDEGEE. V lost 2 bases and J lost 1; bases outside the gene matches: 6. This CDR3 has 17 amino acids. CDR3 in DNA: TGTGCCAGCAGCTTTGGAGGGACAGGGGGTGGCACAGATACGCAGTATTTT. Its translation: CASSFGGTGGGTDTQYF.

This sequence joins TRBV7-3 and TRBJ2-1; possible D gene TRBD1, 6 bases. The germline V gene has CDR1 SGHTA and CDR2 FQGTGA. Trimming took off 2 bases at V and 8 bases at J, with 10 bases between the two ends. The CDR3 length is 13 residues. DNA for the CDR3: TGTGCCAGCAGCTTACTTGCAGGGGATGAGCAGTTCTTC. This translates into CASSLLAGDEQFF.

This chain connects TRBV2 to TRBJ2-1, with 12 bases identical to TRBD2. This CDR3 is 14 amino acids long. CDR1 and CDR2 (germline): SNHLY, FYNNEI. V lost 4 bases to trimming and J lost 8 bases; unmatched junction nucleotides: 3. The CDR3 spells CASSASGGAHEQFF. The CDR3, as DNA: TGTGCCAGCAGTGCTAGCGGGGGGGCCCATGAGCAGTTCTTC.

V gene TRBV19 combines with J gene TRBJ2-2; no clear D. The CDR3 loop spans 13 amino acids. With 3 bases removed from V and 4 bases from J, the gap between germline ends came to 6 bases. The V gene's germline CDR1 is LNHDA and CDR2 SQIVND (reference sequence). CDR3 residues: CASSIEATGELFF. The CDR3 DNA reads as TGTGCCAGTAGTATTGAGGCCACCGGGGAGCTGTTTTTT.

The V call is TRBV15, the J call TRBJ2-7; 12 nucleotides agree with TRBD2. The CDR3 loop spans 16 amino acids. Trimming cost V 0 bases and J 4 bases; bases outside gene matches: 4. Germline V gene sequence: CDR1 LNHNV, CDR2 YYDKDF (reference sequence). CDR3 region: CATSRDRTSGAYEQYF. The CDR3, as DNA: TGTGCCACCAGCAGAGATCGGACTAGCGGGGCATACGAGCAGTACTTC.

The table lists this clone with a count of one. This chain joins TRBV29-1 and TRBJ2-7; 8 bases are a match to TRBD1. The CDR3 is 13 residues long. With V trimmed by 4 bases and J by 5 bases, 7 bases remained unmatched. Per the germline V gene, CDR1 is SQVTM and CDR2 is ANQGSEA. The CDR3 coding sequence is TGCAGCGTTGGACGAGGACAGGGCCACGAGCAGTACTTC. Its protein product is CSVGRGQGHEQYF.